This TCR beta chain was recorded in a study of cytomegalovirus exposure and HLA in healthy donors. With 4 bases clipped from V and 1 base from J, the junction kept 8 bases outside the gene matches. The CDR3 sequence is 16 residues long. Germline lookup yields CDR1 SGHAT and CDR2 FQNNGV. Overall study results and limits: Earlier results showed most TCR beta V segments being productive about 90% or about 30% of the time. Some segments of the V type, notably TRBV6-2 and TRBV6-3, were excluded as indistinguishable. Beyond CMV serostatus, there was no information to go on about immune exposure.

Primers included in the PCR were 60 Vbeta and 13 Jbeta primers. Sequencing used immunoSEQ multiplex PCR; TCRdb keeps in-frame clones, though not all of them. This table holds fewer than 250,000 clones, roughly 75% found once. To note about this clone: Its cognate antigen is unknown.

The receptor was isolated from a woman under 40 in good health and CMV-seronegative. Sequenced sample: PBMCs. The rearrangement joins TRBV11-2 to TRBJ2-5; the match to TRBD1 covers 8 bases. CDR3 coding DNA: TGTGCCAGCAGCTGGGGGATTGGACAGGGCCAAGAGACCCAGTACTTC. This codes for CASSWGIGQGQETQYF.